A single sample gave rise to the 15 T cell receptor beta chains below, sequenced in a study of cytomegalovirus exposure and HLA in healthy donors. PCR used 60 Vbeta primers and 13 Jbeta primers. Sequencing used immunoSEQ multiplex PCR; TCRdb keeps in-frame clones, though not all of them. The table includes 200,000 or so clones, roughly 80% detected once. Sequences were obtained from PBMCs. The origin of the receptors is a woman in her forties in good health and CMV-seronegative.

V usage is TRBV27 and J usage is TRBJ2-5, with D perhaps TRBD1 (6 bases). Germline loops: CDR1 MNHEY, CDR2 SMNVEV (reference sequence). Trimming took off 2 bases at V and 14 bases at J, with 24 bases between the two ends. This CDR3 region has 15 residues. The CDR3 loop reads CASSLARSGARRRYF. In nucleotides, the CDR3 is TGTGCCAGCAGTTTAGCACGTTCAGGGGCGAGAAGACGTTACTTC.

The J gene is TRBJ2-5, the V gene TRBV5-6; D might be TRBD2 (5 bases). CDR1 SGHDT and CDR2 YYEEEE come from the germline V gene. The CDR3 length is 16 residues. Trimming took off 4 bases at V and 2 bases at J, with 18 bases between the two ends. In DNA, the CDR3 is TGTGCCAGCAGCCCGCGGTCTTTGTGGGAGCAAGAGACCCAGTACTTC. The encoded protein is CASSPRSLWEQETQYF.

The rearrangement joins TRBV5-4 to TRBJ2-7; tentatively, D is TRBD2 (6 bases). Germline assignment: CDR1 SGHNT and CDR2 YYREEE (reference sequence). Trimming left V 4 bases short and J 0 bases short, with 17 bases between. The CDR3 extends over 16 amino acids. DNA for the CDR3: TGTGCCAGCAGCCCAATACGGGGGACCAGCTCCTACGAGCAGTACTTC. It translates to CASSPIRGTSSYEQYF.

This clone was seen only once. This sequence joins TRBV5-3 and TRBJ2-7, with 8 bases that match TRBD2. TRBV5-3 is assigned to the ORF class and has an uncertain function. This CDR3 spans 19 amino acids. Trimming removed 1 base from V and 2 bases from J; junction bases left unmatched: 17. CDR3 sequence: CARSLCACGTSQSPYEQYF. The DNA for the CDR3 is TGTGCCAGAAGCTTGTGTGCCTGTGGGACTAGTCAGTCCCCCTACGAGCAGTACTTC.

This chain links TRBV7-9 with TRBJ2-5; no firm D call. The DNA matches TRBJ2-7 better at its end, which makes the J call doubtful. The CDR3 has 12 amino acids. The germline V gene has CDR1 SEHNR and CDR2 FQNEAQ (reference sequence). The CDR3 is CASSPDTYEQYF. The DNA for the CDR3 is TGTGCCAGCAGCCCCGACACCTACGAGCAGTACTTC.

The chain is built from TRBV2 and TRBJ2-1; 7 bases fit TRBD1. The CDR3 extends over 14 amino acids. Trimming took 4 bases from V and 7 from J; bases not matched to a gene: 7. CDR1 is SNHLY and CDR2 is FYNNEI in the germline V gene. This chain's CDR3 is CASSGDPRGNEQFF. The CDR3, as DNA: TGTGCCAGCAGTGGAGATCCCAGGGGGAATGAGCAGTTCTTC.

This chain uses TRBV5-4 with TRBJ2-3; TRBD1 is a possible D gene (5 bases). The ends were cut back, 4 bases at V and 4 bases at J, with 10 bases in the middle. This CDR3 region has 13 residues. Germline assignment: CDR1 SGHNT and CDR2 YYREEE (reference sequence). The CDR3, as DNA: TGTGCCAGCAGCCTCCAGGGTGCAGATACGCAGTATTTT. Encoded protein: CASSLQGADTQYF.

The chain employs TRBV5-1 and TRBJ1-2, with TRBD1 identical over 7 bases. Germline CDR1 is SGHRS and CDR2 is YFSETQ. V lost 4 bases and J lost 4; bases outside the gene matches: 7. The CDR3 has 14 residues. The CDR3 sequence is CASSLGQTIYGYTF. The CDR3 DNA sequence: TGCGCCAGCAGCCTGGGACAGACGATCTATGGCTACACCTTC.

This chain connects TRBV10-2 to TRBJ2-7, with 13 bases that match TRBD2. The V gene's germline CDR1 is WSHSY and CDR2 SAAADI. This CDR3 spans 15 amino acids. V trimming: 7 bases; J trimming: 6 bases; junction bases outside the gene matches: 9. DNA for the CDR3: TGCGCCAGCACTCCGGGACTAGCGGGGTCTAGCGAGCAGTACTTC. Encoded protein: CASTPGLAGSSEQYF.

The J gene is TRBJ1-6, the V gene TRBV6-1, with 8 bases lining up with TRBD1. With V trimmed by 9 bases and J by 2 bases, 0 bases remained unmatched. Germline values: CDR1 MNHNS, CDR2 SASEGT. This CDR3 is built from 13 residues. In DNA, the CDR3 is TGTGCCAGGGGACAGGCCTATAATTCACCCCTCCACTTT. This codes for CARGQAYNSPLHF.

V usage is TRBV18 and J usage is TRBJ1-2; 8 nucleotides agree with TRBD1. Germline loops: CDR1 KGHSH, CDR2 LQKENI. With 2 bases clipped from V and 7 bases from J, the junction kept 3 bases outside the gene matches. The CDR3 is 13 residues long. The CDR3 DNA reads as TGTGCCAGCTCACCAGGCAGGGGGCCTGGCTACACCTTC. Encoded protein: CASSPGRGPGYTF.

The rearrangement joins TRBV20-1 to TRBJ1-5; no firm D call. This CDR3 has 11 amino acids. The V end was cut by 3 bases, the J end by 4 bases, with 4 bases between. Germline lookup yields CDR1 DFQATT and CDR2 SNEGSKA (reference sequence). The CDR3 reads CSASENQPQHF. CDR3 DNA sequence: TGCAGTGCTAGTGAGAATCAGCCCCAGCATTTT.

The CDR3 DNA follows: TGTGCCAGCACCCCCGGGGGGGGCAAAAACACCGGGGAGCTGTTTTTT. Amino acid sequence: CASTPGGGKNTGELFF. The rearrangement uses TRBV7-9 and TRBJ2-2; 8 bases match TRBD2. V was pared by 7 bases and J by 2 bases, with 9 bases of the junction left unmatched. The CDR3 loop spans 16 amino acids. Germline assignment: CDR1 SEHNR and CDR2 FQNEAQ (reference sequence).

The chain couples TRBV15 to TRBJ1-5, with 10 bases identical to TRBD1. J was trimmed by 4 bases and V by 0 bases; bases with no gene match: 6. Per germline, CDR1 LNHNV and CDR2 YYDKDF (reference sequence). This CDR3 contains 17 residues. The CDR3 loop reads CATSRDQGDRGNQPQHF. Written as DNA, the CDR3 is TGTGCCACCAGCAGAGATCAGGGGGACAGGGGAAATCAGCCCCAGCATTTT.

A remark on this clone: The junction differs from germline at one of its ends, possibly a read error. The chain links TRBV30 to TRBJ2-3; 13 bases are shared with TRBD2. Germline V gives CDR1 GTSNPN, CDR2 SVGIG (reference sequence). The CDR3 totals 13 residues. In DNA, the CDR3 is TGCCTGGGACTAGCGGGGAGCACAGATACGCAGTATTTT. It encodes CLGLAGSTDTQYF.